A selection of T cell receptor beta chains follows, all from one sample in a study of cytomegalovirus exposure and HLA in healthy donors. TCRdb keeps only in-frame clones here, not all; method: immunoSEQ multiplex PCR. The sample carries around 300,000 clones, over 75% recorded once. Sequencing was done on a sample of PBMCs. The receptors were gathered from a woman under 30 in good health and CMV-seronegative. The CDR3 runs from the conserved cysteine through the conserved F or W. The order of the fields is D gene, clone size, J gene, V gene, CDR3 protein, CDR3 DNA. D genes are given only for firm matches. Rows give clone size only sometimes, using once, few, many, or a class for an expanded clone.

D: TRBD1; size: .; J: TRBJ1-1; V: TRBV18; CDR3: CASSSTGQGTNTEAFF; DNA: TGTGCCAGCTCGTCCACCGGACAGGGGACGAACACTGAAGCTTTCTTT
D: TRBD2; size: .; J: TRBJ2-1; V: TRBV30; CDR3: CASKSRPNSGSHNEQFF; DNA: TGTGCCTCGAAATCCAGACCTAATAGCGGGAGTCACAATGAGCAGTTCTTC
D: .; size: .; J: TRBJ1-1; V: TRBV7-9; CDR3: CASTMGLLNTEAFF; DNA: TGTGCCAGCACCATGGGACTTCTGAACACTGAAGCTTTCTTT
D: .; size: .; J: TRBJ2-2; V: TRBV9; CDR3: CAKRGFCTGELFF; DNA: TGTGCCAAAAGGGGGTTTTGCACCGGGGAGCTGTTTTTT
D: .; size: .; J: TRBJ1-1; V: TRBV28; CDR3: CASSFSGRPFF; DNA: TGTGCCAGCAGTTTTTCAGGGAGGCCTTTCTTT
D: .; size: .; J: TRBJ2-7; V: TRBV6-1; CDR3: CASSEISWGLSYEQYF; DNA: TGTGCCAGCAGTGAAATCAGCTGGGGCCTATCCTACGAGCAGTACTTC
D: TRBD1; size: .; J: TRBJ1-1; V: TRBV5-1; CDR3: CASSPIGGDRNTEAFF; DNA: TGCGCCAGCAGCCCCATCGGCGGGGACAGGAACACTGAAGCTTTCTTT
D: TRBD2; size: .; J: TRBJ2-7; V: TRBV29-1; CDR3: CSVEDPGLAGTPYEQYF; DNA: TGCAGCGTTGAAGATCCGGGTCTAGCGGGTACACCCTACGAGCAGTACTTC
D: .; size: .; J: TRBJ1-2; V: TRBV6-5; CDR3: CASTNPSVGGGGYTF; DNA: TGTGCCAGCACCAACCCTTCCGTGGGCGGGGGTGGCTACACCTTC
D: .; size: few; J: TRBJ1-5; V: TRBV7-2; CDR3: CASSQQGWGQPQHF; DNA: TGTGCCAGCAGCCAACAGGGATGGGGTCAGCCCCAGCATTTT
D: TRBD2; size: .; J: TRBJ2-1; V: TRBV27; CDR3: CASSLGTTYNEQFF; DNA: TGTGCCAGCAGTTTGGGGACTACCTACAATGAGCAGTTCTTC
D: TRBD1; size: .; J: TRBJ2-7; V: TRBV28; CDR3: CASAKPGAGQATYF; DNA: TGTGCCAGCGCGAAACCCGGCGCTGGACAGGCAACTTACTTC
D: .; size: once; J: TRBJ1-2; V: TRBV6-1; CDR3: CASRRTRGDYGYTF; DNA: TGTGCCAGCAGACGGACCAGGGGTGACTATGGCTACACCTTC
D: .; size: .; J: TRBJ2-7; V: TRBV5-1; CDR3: CASSPRELRGQYF; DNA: TGCGCCAGCAGCCCCCGGGAACTTCGGGGGCAGTACTTC
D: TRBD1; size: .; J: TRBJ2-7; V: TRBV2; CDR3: CASSEGPRQGLGSYEQYF; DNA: TGTGCCAGCAGTGAGGGGCCCAGACAGGGATTGGGCTCCTACGAGCAGTACTTC
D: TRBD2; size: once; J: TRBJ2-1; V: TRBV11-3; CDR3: CASSARTSGTSGEQFF; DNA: TGTGCCAGCAGCGCGCGGACTAGCGGGACTAGCGGTGAGCAGTTCTTC
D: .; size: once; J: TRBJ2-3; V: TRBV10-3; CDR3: CAISREATDTQYF; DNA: TGTGCCATCAGTCGCGAGGCCACAGATACGCAGTATTTT
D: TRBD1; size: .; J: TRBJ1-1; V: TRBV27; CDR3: CASRTGLLTTEAFF; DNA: TGTGCCAGCAGGACAGGGTTACTTACCACTGAAGCTTTCTTT
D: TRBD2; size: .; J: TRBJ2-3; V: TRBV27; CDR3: CASSLLAGARNTQYF; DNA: TGTGCCAGCAGTTTACTAGCGGGAGCCCGGAATACGCAGTATTTT
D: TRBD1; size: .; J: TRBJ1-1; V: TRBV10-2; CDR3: CASSTGTGRDGGAFF; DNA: TGCGCCAGCAGTACCGGGACAGGGCGAGATGGGGGAGCTTTCTTT
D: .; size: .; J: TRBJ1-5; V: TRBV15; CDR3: CATSRDRASNQPQHF; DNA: TGTGCCACCAGCAGAGATCGAGCTAGCAATCAGCCCCAGCATTTT
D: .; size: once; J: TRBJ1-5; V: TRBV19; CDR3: CASSITGRGNQPQHF; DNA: TGTGCCAGTAGTATCACAGGACGAGGTAATCAGCCCCAGCATTTT
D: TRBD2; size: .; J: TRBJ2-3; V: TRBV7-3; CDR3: CASSLGLAGVDTQYF; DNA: TGTGCCAGCAGCCTGGGACTAGCGGGAGTGGATACGCAGTATTTT
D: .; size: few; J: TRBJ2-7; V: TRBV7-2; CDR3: CASSGLHEQYF; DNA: TGTGCCAGCAGCGGACTCCACGAGCAGTACTTC
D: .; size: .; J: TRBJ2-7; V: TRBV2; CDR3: CASSGYRQSYEQYF; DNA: TGTGCCAGCAGTGGGTACAGACAATCCTACGAGCAGTACTTC
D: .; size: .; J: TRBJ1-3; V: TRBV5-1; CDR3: CASSLGTASGNTIYF; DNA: TGCGCCAGCAGCTTGGGGACAGCCTCTGGAAACACCATATATTTT
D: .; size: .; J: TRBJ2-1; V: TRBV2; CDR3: CASSRGHAGSNEQFF; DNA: TGTGCCAGCAGCCGAGGACATGCTGGGTCCAATGAGCAGTTCTTC
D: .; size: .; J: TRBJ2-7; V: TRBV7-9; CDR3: CASHDVGNEQYF; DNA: TGTGCCAGTCATGATGTGGGCAACGAGCAGTACTTC
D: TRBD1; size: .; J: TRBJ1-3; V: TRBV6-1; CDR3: CASGGPQGAKNTIYF; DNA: TGTGCCAGCGGGGGACCACAGGGGGCTAAGAACACCATATATTTT
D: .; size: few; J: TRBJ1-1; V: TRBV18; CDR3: CASSPITGTNTEAFF; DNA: TGTGCCAGCTCACCTATAACAGGGACGAACACTGAAGCTTTCTTT
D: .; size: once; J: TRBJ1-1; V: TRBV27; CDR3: CASSFSRRGTEAFF; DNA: TGTGCCAGCAGTTTTTCCAGGAGGGGCACTGAAGCTTTCTTT
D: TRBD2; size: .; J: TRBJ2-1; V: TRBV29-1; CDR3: CSVEDWGGSSYNEQFF; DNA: TGCAGCGTTGAAGATTGGGGCGGGAGCTCCTACAATGAGCAGTTCTTC
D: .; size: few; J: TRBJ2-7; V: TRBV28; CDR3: CASRIDYEQYF; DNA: TGTGCCAGCAGGATAGACTACGAGCAGTACTTC
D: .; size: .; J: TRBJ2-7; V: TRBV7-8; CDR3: CASSLELAAAEQYF; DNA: TGTGCCAGCAGCTTAGAACTAGCAGCGGCCGAGCAGTACTTC
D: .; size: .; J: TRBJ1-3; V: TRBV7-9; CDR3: CASSQFQGSGNTIYF; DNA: TGTGCCAGCAGCCAATTCCAGGGCTCTGGAAACACCATATATTTT
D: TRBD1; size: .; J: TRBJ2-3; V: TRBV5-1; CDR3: CASSWGQLTDTQYF; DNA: TGCGCCAGCAGCTGGGGACAGCTCACAGATACGCAGTATTTT
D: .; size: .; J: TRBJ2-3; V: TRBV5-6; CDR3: CASSLPRGEGAGDTQYF; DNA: TGTGCCAGCAGCCTTCCCAGGGGGGAAGGGGCCGGGGATACGCAGTATTTT
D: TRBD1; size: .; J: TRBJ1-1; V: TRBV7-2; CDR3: CASSPRQGANTEAFF; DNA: TGTGCCAGCAGCCCCAGACAGGGAGCGAACACTGAAGCTTTCTTT
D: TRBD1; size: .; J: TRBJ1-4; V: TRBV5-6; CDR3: CASSTGTVEKLFF; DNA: TGTGCCAGCAGCACAGGGACAGTTGAAAAACTGTTTTTT
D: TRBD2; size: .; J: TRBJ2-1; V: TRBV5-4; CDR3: CASSILAVNEQFF; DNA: TGTGCCAGCAGCATACTAGCGGTCAATGAGCAGTTCTTC
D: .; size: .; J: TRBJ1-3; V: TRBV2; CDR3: CASSRAGGEVRNTIYF; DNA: TGTGCCAGCAGCCGGGCGGGCGGGGAGGTTCGGAACACCATATATTTT
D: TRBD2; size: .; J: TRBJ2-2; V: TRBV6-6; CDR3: CASRGLAYTGELFF; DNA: TGTGCCAGCCGGGGACTAGCGTACACCGGGGAGCTGTTTTTT
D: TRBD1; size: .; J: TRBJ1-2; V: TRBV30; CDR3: CAWAYPEPGTGFGYTF; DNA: TGTGCCTGGGCCTATCCTGAGCCCGGGACAGGGTTTGGCTACACCTTC
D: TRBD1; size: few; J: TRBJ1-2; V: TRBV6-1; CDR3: CASSQDLGTVEGYTF; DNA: TGTGCCAGCAGTCAAGACCTCGGGACAGTGGAGGGCTACACCTTC
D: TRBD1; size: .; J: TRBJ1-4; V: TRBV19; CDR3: CASSQLGGSGEKLFF; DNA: TGTGCCAGTAGCCAATTAGGGGGCTCAGGGGAAAAACTGTTTTTT
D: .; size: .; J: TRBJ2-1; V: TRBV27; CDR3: CASSDYLEQFF; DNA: TGTGCCAGCAGTGACTACCTTGAGCAGTTCTTC
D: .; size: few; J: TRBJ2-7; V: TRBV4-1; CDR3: CASSQQSGYEQYF; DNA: TGCGCCAGCAGTCAACAATCGGGCTACGAGCAGTACTTC
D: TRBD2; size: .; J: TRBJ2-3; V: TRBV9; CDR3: CASSVPTAGGSDTQYF; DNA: TGTGCCAGCAGCGTACCGACAGCGGGAGGTTCAGATACGCAGTATTTT
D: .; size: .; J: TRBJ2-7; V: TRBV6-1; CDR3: CASSGGQAITYEQYF; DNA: TGTGCCAGCAGTGGCGGGCAAGCTATAACCTACGAGCAGTACTTC
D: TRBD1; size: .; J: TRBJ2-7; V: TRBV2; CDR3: CASSDSQGAYEQYF; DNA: TGTGCCAGCAGTGACTCACAGGGGGCCTACGAGCAGTACTTC
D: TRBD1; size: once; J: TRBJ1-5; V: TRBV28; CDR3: CASSLGTGLRNQPQHF; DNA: TGTGCCAGCAGTTTAGGGACAGGGTTGCGCAATCAGCCCCAGCATTTT